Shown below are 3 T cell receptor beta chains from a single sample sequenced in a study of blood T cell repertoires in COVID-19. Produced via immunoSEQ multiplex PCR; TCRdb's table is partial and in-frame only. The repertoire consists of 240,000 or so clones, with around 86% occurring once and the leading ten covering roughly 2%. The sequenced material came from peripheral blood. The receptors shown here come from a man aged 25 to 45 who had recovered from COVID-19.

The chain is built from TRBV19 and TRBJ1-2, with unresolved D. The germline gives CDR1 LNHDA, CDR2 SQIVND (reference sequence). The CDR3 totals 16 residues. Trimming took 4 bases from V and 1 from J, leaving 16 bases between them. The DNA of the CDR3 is TGTGCCAGTAGTAACCCGTGGGCAGAGAGTAACTATGGCTACACCTTC. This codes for CASSNPWAESNYGYTF.

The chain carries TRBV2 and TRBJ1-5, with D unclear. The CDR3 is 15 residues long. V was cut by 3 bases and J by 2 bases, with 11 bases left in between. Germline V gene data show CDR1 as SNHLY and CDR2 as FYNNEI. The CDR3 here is CASSDRERRNQPQHF. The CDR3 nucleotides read TGTGCCAGCAGTGACCGGGAGAGGCGCAATCAGCCCCAGCATTTT. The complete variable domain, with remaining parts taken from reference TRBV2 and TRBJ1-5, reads EPEVTQTPSHQVTQMGQEVILRCVPISNHLYFYWYRQILGQKVEFLVSFYNNEISEKSEIFDDQFSVERPDGSNFTLKIRSTKLEDSAMYFCASSDRERRNQPQHFGDGTRLSIL.

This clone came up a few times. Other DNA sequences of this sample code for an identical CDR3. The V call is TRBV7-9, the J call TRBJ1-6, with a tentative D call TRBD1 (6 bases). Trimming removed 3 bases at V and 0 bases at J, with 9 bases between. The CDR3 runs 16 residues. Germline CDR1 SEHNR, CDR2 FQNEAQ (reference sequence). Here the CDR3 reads CASSLGASSYNSPLHF. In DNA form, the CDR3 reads TGTGCCAGCAGCTTGGGGGCAAGCTCCTATAATTCACCCCTCCACTTT.